This TCR beta chain comes out of a study of T cells expressing NK-cell markers (dated by TCRdb to the early 2020s). For the study in its entirety: TCR beta-chain repertoires were profiled in sorted CD3+CD56+NKG2C+, CD3+CD56+NKG2C- and CD3+CD56-NKG2C+ T-cell subsets from several donors. Of the eight sequenced donors, seven were found to be HCMV-seropositive and one was found to be HCMV-seronegative. Randomly selected healthy volunteers, three men and five women, were used as the eight sequenced donors. Sequencing of the libraries produced 2 x 150 bp reads on Illumina HiSeq 2000/2500, MiSeq or NextSeq.

As concerns this clonotype: Its binding antigen is unknown.

The germline V gene gives CDR1 as MNHEY and CDR2 as SVGAGI. The CDR3 holds 16 amino acids from the cysteine to the phenylalanine. Only the protein is available. A commercial ELISA kit detecting HCMV-specific IgG in serum was used to determine HCMV serostatus. Peripheral blood mononuclear cells were isolated from blood by Ficoll density gradient centrifugation. Study-wide conclusions, independent of this receptor: Those dominant clonotypes were again the most abundant among CD3+CD56-NKG2C+ cells in a few donors, at about 25-60.1%. In 5 to 7 donors, the dominant CD3+CD56+NKG2C+ clonotypes ranked among the top 10 CD8+ clonotypes, making up about 1.0-7.0% of CD8+ T cells. Whether the expanded NKG2C-expressing T cell clones were specific for HCMV antigens was left unclear.

Sequenced using an Illumina HiSeq 2000. TCR beta cDNA libraries were prepared using 5'RACE template switching, which introduced a universal primer site and unique molecular identifiers. Priming for cDNA synthesis came from the TCR beta constant segment, and two successive PCR amplification steps followed. Concerning the study's data processing: MIGEC handled demultiplexing of the reads and grouping by UMI, while MiTCR was used to assemble and quantify clonotypes. To remove erroneous sequences, TCR cDNA sequences were retained only when supported by two or more reads. Downstream repertoire analysis used the tcR package, and clonotypes were matched across fractions by CDR3 nucleotide sequence plus V segment. VDJmatch was used to annotate antigen specificity against VDJdb, with one amino acid substitution allowed in CDR3. Each entry corresponds to one CDR3 protein sequence from reads that TCRdb reprocessed, and DNA is not given. The V and J calls and clone size come from TCRdb's table, not from the authors' own analysis. The sample has about 190,000 distinct CDR3 sequences on record. Around 21% of the sample is taken by the ten largest.

The chain links TRBV6-5 with TRBJ2-7; the D call from TCRdb, TRBD1, cannot be confirmed without DNA. Sequencing was done on a sample of blood T cells: a sorted CD56 or NKG2C T cell subset, CD4+ or CD8+ T cells, or bulk PBMC T cells (not recorded which). The TCR sequence derives from a man aged 18 to 70 in good health. The CDR3 sequence is CASSYGEQGISYEQYF.